The 25 T cell receptor beta chains reported below all come from one sample, sequenced in a study of cytomegalovirus exposure and HLA in healthy donors. The PCR used 60 Vbeta and 13 Jbeta primers. Sequenced by immunoSEQ multiplex PCR; TCRdb stores in-frame clones only, minus some. Counted here are about 140,000 clones, more than 75% occurring once; the ten biggest clones make up about 2.4%. Sequenced input: PBMCs. These receptors all come from a man over 45 in good health and CMV-seronegative.

V gene TRBV11-1 combines with J gene TRBJ2-1; 7 positions agree with TRBD1. The CDR3 runs to 16 residues. Trimming removed 5 bases from V and 0 bases from J; junction bases left unmatched: 7. Per the germline V gene, CDR1 is SGHAT and CDR2 is FQDESV (reference sequence). The CDR3 DNA follows: TGTGCCAGCAGCCGACAGGGTTTAAGCTCCTACAATGAGCAGTTCTTC. Protein product: CASSRQGLSSYNEQFF.

This clone occurred a few times. V usage is TRBV5-6 and J usage is TRBJ1-4, with TRBD1 identical over 7 bases. Losses at the gene ends were 0 bases for V and 7 bases for J; bases not matched to a gene: 6. The CDR3 length is 15 residues. The germline gives CDR1 SGHDT, CDR2 YYEEEE. This chain's CDR3 is CASSLDRGRSEKLFF. CDR3 in DNA: TGTGCCAGCAGCTTGGACAGGGGTAGATCTGAAAAACTGTTTTTT.

This chain connects TRBV30 to TRBJ1-6, with D maybe TRBD1 (5 bases). Germline V gives CDR1 GTSNPN, CDR2 SVGIG (reference sequence). The length of the CDR3 is 16 residues. V was shortened by 2 bases and J by 1 base, with 12 bases between the two germline ends. The CDR3 DNA reads as TGTGCCTGGAGTCGTGAAGGGGCGTCCTATAATTCACCCCTCCACTTT. Amino acid sequence: CAWSREGASYNSPLHF.

In the case of this clone: At one end the junction does not follow the germline gene, possibly because of a read error. CDR3 nucleotides: TGCCCCAGCAGTCGAGATGTGGCTGAAGCTTTCTTT. Encoded protein: CPSSRDVAEAFF. The chain combines TRBV5-1 with TRBJ1-1; D not certain. In germline, CDR1 is SGHRS, CDR2 YFSETQ. The CDR3 has 12 amino acids.

The chain couples TRBV4-1 to TRBJ1-3; unclear D gene. CDR3 length equals 16 residues. V shed 1 base and J shed 3 bases, with 13 bases lying between them. From germline, CDR1 is MGHRA and CDR2 YSYEKL. CDR3 sequence (DNA): TGCGCCAGCAGCCAAGGCCCCGGTAGAATTGGAAACACCATATATTTT. This sequence encodes CASSQGPGRIGNTIYF.

This clone was observed a few times. CDR3 nucleotide sequence: TGTGCCACCAGATGGGCTGAACAGGGCCCCTACGAGCAGTACTTC. This gives the protein CATRWAEQGPYEQYF. J is TRBJ2-7 and V is TRBV15, with D perhaps TRBD1 (6 bases). Germline lookup yields CDR1 LNHNV and CDR2 YYDKDF (reference sequence). V lost 6 bases to trimming and J lost 2 bases, with 17 bases between them. CDR3 size: 15 residues.

This clone has a handful of counts. The chain couples TRBV29-1 to TRBJ1-2, with TRBD1 matching over 12 bases. CDR3 length equals 15 residues. Germline loops: CDR1 SQVTM, CDR2 ANQGSEA. J was trimmed by 4 bases and V by 4 bases; bases with no gene match: 7. CDR3 residues: CSVGDRGRGSYGYTF. CDR3 in DNA: TGCAGCGTTGGGGACAGGGGGCGCGGCAGCTATGGCTACACCTTC.

Only one count was recorded for this clone. This rearrangement joins TRBV19 to TRBJ1-2; tentative D call: TRBD1 (5 bases). The germline V gene has CDR1 LNHDA and CDR2 SQIVND (reference sequence). The germline V and J ends were trimmed by 5 bases and 5 bases, with 9 bases remaining between them. The CDR3 is 12 residues long. The CDR3 loop is CASSRGTYGYTF. CDR3 in DNA: TGTGCCAGTAGTCGGGGGACGTATGGCTACACCTTC.

The chain joins TRBV7-9 to TRBJ2-1, with D unresolved. Germline V gene sequence: CDR1 SEHNR, CDR2 FQNEAQ (reference sequence). This CDR3 has 14 residues. V was pared by 2 bases and J by 6 bases, with 11 bases between. The CDR3 region has the DNA TGTGCCAGCAGCTTATCCGGAGCGCCCAATGAGCAGTTCTTC. This translates into CASSLSGAPNEQFF.

This clone was seen a few times. The rearrangement joins TRBV2 to TRBJ1-2; 10 bases are a match to TRBD1. CDR1 and CDR2 (germline): SNHLY, FYNNEI. V gave up 5 bases and J gave up 7 bases; unmatched junction bases: 13. This CDR3 is built from 16 residues. Here the CDR3 DNA reads TGTGCCAGCAGTACCGGGACAGGGGCCTATGAGGCTGGCTACACCTTC. This sequence encodes CASSTGTGAYEAGYTF. The entire variable domain, with the rest obtained from reference TRBV2 and TRBJ1-2, is as follows: EPEVTQTPSHQVTQMGQEVILRCVPISNHLYFYWYRQILGQKVEFLVSFYNNEISEKSEIFDDQFSVERPDGSNFTLKIRSTKLEDSAMYFCASSTGTGAYEAGYTFGSGTRLTVV.

The sample holds one count of this clone. V usage is TRBV7-2 and J usage is TRBJ2-5, with a tentative D call TRBD1 (5 bases). From germline, CDR1 is SGHTA and CDR2 FQGNSA. V was pared by 5 bases and J by 4 bases, with 14 bases between. The CDR3 is 14 residues long. The CDR3 reads CASSQRSGSETQYF. The CDR3 DNA reads as TGTGCCAGCAGCCAGCGTTCAGGGTCAGAGACCCAGTACTTC.

This clone has more than one count but fewer than ten. The genes are TRBV5-6 and TRBJ1-1; TRBD1 matches at 7 bases. The CDR3 consists of 14 residues. The germline V gene encodes CDR1 SGHDT and CDR2 YYEEEE. The V segment lost 5 bases and the J segment 3 bases; nucleotides outside the gene matches: 7. DNA for the CDR3: TGTGCCAGCAGGGCGAGGGGGCCGGACACTGAAGCTTTCTTT. It yields the protein CASRARGPDTEAFF. The full variable domain, in which reference TRBV5-6 and TRBJ1-1 provide the parts outside the CDR3, is DAGVTQSPTHLIKTRGQQVTLRCSPKSGHDTVSWYQQALGQGPQFIFQYYEEEERQRGNFPDRFSGHQFPNYSSELNVNALLLGDSALYLCASRARGPDTEAFFGQGTRLTVV.

The chain has TRBV19 and TRBJ1-1; 7 nucleotides agree with TRBD1. The CDR3 loop spans 15 amino acids. Per the germline V gene, CDR1 is LNHDA and CDR2 is SQIVND (reference sequence). Trimming at V came to 5 bases and at J to 1 base, leaving 7 bases not matched to a gene. CDR3 sequence (DNA): TGTGCCAGTAGTTGGACAGGTACGAGGAACACTGAAGCTTTCTTT. Amino acid sequence: CASSWTGTRNTEAFF. Using reference TRBV19 and TRBJ1-1 for the parts outside the CDR3, the full variable domain is DGGITQSPKYLFRKEGQNVTLSCEQNLNHDAMYWYRQDPGQGLRLIYYSQIVNDFQKGDIAEGYSVSREKKESFPLTVTSAQKNPTAFYLCASSWTGTRNTEAFFGQGTRLTVV.

The chain links TRBV10-3 to TRBJ2-7; tentative D call: TRBD2 (6 bases). CDR1 ENHRY and CDR2 SYGVKD come from the germline V gene. The CDR3 extends over 13 amino acids. Deletions cut 4 bases from V and 2 bases from J, with 9 bases between. The CDR3 DNA is TGTGCCATCAGTGCGGGACTCCCCTACGAGCAGTACTTC. Its protein product is CAISAGLPYEQYF.

For this clone: At one boundary the junction diverges from the germline segment, which might be a read error. The rearrangement links TRBV5-6 to TRBJ2-1, with 7 bases lining up with TRBD1. Per the germline V gene, CDR1 is SGHDT and CDR2 is YYEEEE. The CDR3 covers 18 residues. The CDR3 DNA follows: TGTGCCAGCGGCTTGCCTGACAGGGCGAAGTTCCCCTACAATGAGCAGTTCTTC. Translated: CASGLPDRAKFPYNEQFF.

The sample holds a few counts of this clone. In nucleotides, the CDR3 is TGTGCCAGCAGCTTAGCGGGGACTAGCGCTTCCTACAATGAGCAGTTCTTC. Its translation is CASSLAGTSASYNEQFF. The chain couples TRBV7-9 to TRBJ2-1, with 10 positions matching TRBD2. Germline V gene data show CDR1 as SEHNR and CDR2 as FQNEAQ (reference sequence). CDR3 length equals 17 residues. V shed 0 bases, J shed 1 base, and the junction held 3 bases outside the gene matches.

V gene TRBV5-4 combines with J gene TRBJ1-4; TRBD1 agrees at 9 bases. After removal of 0 bases from V and 0 bases from J, the junction contained 6 bases not matched to a gene. The CDR3 runs 18 residues. The germline gives CDR1 SGHNT, CDR2 YYREEE (reference sequence). The chain's CDR3 is CASSLVSGQGPTNEKLFF. DNA of the CDR3: TGTGCCAGCAGCTTGGTCTCGGGACAGGGACCAACTAATGAAAAACTGTTTTTT.

The sample holds one count of this clone. This sequence joins TRBV28 and TRBJ2-2, with 9 bases aligning to TRBD1. The germline V gene has CDR1 MDHEN and CDR2 SYDVKM. CDR3 length: 14 residues. V was clipped by 5 bases and J by 3 bases; unmatched bases: 1. The CDR3 loop is CASSGTGHTGELFF. CDR3 bases: TGTGCCAGCAGTGGGACAGGGCACACCGGGGAGCTGTTTTTT.

This chain joins TRBV2 and TRBJ1-5; 7 bases line up with TRBD1. With V trimmed by 4 bases and J by 5 bases, 5 bases remained unmatched. This CDR3 has 14 amino acids. Per germline, CDR1 SNHLY and CDR2 FYNNEI. The CDR3, as DNA: TGTGCCAGCAGTGCCAGGGGGTTGGATCAGCCCCAGCATTTT. It specifies CASSARGLDQPQHF.

This clone was found a few times. The V call is TRBV29-1, the J call TRBJ1-1; 7 bases match TRBD1. Germline lookup yields CDR1 SQVTM and CDR2 ANQGSEA. The CDR3 has 13 residues. With V trimmed by 7 bases and J by 5 bases, 10 bases remained unmatched. DNA for the CDR3: TGCAGCGCCCCAACAGGGGCAGGAACTGAAGCTTTCTTT. Protein sequence: CSAPTGAGTEAFF.

The chain uses TRBV19 and TRBJ2-2, with D perhaps matching TRBD2 (5 bases). In germline, CDR1 is LNHDA, CDR2 SQIVND (reference sequence). Trimming took off 3 bases at V and 5 bases at J, with 7 bases between the two ends. There are 13 residues in the CDR3. The CDR3 loop reads CASSIGETGELFF. CDR3 sequence (DNA): TGTGCCAGTAGTATCGGGGAGACCGGGGAGCTGTTTTTT.

This clone showed up just once. V and J are TRBV5-4 and TRBJ2-3; 11 bases are a match to TRBD2. Losses at the gene ends were 0 bases for V and 3 bases for J; bases not matched to a gene: 3. Germline CDR1 reads SGHNT; CDR2 reads YYREEE (reference sequence). This CDR3 region has 16 residues. For the CDR3, the DNA is TGTGCCAGCAGCTTGGCTAGCGGGGGGCGTACAGATACGCAGTATTTT. Amino acid sequence: CASSLASGGRTDTQYF.

This chain uses TRBV7-8 with TRBJ2-7; TRBD2 agrees at 9 bases. The ends lost 0 bases at V and 1 base at J; junction bases unmatched: 7. Germline-derived CDR1 and CDR2 are SGHVS and FQNEAQ. The CDR3 has 17 amino acids. Here the CDR3 DNA reads TGTGCCAGCAGCTTAGCGCGGGCTAGCGGGGTATCCTACGAGCAGTACTTC. It yields the protein CASSLARASGVSYEQYF.

The V gene is TRBV27, the J gene TRBJ2-3; tentative D call: TRBD1 (6 bases). The germline V gene has CDR1 MNHEY and CDR2 SMNVEV (reference sequence). Trimming left V 2 bases short and J 2 bases short, with 14 bases between. The CDR3 is 16 amino acids. The CDR3 spells CASSLLHREVTDTQYF. The CDR3, as DNA: TGTGCCAGCAGTTTACTCCACAGGGAAGTCACAGATACGCAGTATTTT.

The chain uses TRBV6-5 and TRBJ2-7, with 8 nucleotides matching TRBD2. Germline V gives CDR1 MNHEY, CDR2 SVGAGI. Trimming at V came to 5 bases and at J to 6 bases, leaving 3 bases not matched to a gene. The length of the CDR3 is 12 residues. CDR3 sequence (DNA): TGTGCCAGCAGTAAGACTAGCGTCGAGCAGTACTTC. This sequence encodes CASSKTSVEQYF.